The 11 T cell receptor beta chains reported below all come from one sample, sequenced in a study of early T cells in non-severe SARS-CoV-2 infection. TCRdb recomputed calls from the 5' RACE reads with MiXCR, one row per CDR3 protein. The sample lists tens of thousands of distinct CDR3 sequences; approximately 9% were seen once. Sequencing input: whole blood. These receptor sequences come from an adult who was a healthcare worker with PCR-confirmed SARS-CoV-2 infection or an uninfected control (not recorded which).

This clonotype has ten or more counts. The chain joins TRBV6-5 to TRBJ2-7; 10 nucleotides match TRBD1. The ends lost 1 base at V and 1 base at J; junction bases unmatched: 4. Germline V gene lookup returns CDR1 MNHEY and CDR2 SVGAGI. The CDR3 contains 16 residues. This chain's CDR3 is CASSYYDRGRSYEQYF. CDR3 DNA sequence: TGTGCCAGCAGTTACTACGACAGGGGGCGATCCTACGAGCAGTACTTC.

This clonotype has ten or more counts. The chain employs TRBV7-2 and TRBJ2-5; no definite D call. In germline, CDR1 is SGHTA, CDR2 FQGNSA. The length of the CDR3 is 13 residues. V was shortened by 5 bases and J by 5 bases, with 12 bases between the two germline ends. CDR3 DNA: TGTGCCAGCAGCCCCCGCTATTCGGAGACCCAGTACTTC. Translation: CASSPRYSETQYF.

At least ten counts were recorded for this clonotype. V gene TRBV14 combines with J gene TRBJ2-7, with D perhaps matching TRBD1 (6 bases). Looked up from germline, CDR1 is SGHDN and CDR2 is FVKESK. V was shortened by 2 bases and J by 3 bases, with 14 bases between the two germline ends. The CDR3 loop spans 15 amino acids. CDR3 amino acids: CASSQPGTLFYEQYF. DNA of the CDR3: TGTGCCAGCAGCCAACCCGGGACACTGTTCTACGAGCAGTACTTC.

This clonotype was recorded many times. V is TRBV29-1 and J is TRBJ2-2; 13 nucleotides agree with TRBD2. J lost 7 bases, V lost 7 bases, and 6 bases had no gene match. Per the germline V gene, CDR1 is SQVTM and CDR2 is ANQGSEA. This CDR3 spans 14 amino acids. CDR3 protein: CSALAGGTVGELFF. The CDR3, as DNA: TGCAGCGCACTAGCGGGAGGGACCGTCGGGGAGCTGTTTTTT.

This clonotype was counted at least ten times. The chain employs TRBV7-2 and TRBJ2-1; TRBD2 matches at 14 bases. The CDR3 totals 16 residues. V gave up 6 bases and J gave up 7 bases; unmatched junction bases: 8. The germline V gene encodes CDR1 SGHTA and CDR2 FQGNSA. The CDR3: CASRKGTSGSINEQFF. Written as DNA, the CDR3 is TGTGCCAGCAGGAAAGGGACTAGCGGGAGTATAAATGAGCAGTTCTTC.

The chain is built from TRBV29-1 and TRBJ2-5; a possible D gene is TRBD2 (5 bases). From germline, CDR1 is SQVTM and CDR2 ANQGSEA. Trimming cost V 7 bases and J 2 bases, with 11 bases left between them. The CDR3 sequence is 12 residues long. The CDR3 spells CSAGLLQETQYF. The DNA for the CDR3 is TGCAGCGCCGGACTTCTACAAGAGACCCAGTACTTC.

This clonotype showed up many times. Here the CDR3 reads CASSFGGFYNEQFF. The CDR3 DNA reads as TGTGCCAGCAGCTTCGGCGGGTTCTACAATGAGCAGTTCTTC. The V and J genes are TRBV5-4 and TRBJ2-1, with D possibly TRBD2 on 5 matching bases. V lost 2 bases, J lost 3 bases, and 9 bases lay in between. In germline, CDR1 is SGHNT, CDR2 YYREEE (reference sequence). The CDR3 length is 14 residues.

The table lists this clonotype with many counts. This chain joins TRBV29-1 and TRBJ1-1; D is unresolved. Germline CDR1 and CDR2: SQVTM and ANQGSEA. V lost 4 bases and J lost 7, with 4 bases in between. The CDR3 length is 9 residues. This CDR3 is CSVGSEAFF. The CDR3 DNA reads as TGCAGCGTTGGCAGTGAAGCTTTCTTT.

There are many counts of this clonotype. V is TRBV28 and J is TRBJ2-7; either TRBD1 or TRBD2 may supply D (5 bases each). Trimming cost V 3 bases and J 2 bases, with 8 bases left between them. Germline values: CDR1 MDHEN, CDR2 SYDVKM. The CDR3 has 13 amino acids. This CDR3 reads CASSFGDPYEQYF. The CDR3 DNA reads as TGTGCCAGCAGTTTTGGGGACCCCTACGAGCAGTACTTC.

This clonotype was found many times. This chain joins TRBV6-2 or TRBV6-3 and TRBJ2-1; perhaps TRBD2 as D (6 bases). Germline V gives CDR1 MNHEY, CDR2 SVGEGT. This CDR3 region has 16 residues. V dropped 0 bases and J dropped 4 bases, with 13 bases sitting between them. The CDR3 region is CASSYSASAIYNEQFF. The CDR3 DNA reads TGTGCCAGCAGTTACTCGGCTAGCGCGATATACAATGAGCAGTTCTTC.

This clonotype was detected many times. The chain joins TRBV6-5 to TRBJ2-2; TRBD1 matches at 10 bases. This CDR3 region has 13 residues. V was clipped by 10 bases and J by 5 bases; unmatched bases: 4. Germline values: CDR1 MNHEY, CDR2 SVGAGI. The CDR3 sequence: CATRDRGTGELFF. The CDR3, as DNA: TGTGCCACTAGGGACAGGGGAACCGGGGAGCTGTTTTTT.